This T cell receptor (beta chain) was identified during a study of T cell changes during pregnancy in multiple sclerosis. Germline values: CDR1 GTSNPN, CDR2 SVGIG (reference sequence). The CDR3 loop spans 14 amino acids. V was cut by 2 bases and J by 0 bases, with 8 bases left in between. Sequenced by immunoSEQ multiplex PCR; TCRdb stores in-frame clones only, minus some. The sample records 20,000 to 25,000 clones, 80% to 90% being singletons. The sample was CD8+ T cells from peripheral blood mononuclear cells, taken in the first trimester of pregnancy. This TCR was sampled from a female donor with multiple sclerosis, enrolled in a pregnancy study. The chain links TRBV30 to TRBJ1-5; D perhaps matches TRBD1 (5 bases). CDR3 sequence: CAWSRQYSNQPQHF. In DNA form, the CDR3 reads TGTGCCTGGAGTAGACAGTATAGCAATCAGCCCCAGCATTTT.